The clone carrying this T cell receptor (beta chain) appeared a few times. This entry comes from a study of cytomegalovirus exposure and HLA in healthy donors. The CDR3 runs 13 residues. Germline assignment: CDR1 SGHNT and CDR2 YENEEA. The V end lost 0 bases, the J end lost 4 bases, and 3 bases lay between the germline ends. Sequencing was performed with immunoSEQ multiplex PCR; in TCRdb, only in-frame clones are kept and a portion is missing. This sample has some 140,000 clones, with approximately 82% found just once. This clonotype was obtained from a man aged 30-40 years in good health and CMV-seropositive. The chain couples TRBV11-3 to TRBJ2-2; no clear D. Sequenced input: PBMCs. Here the CDR3 reads CASSLDRTGELFF. In DNA form, the CDR3 reads TGTGCCAGCAGCTTAGATCGCACCGGGGAGCTGTTTTTT.